These T cell receptor beta chains were read from a single sample in a study of post-analysis software for immune sequencing data. TCRdb re-called the PCR reads through MiXCR, storing one row per CDR3 protein. The sample holds over 700,000 distinct CDR3 sequences, about 32% seen once. The sample comprised blood. The receptors derive from a girl aged 5-17 years with multiple sclerosis. Each CDR3 is given with its conserved first and last residue. D genes are given only for firm matches. Expanded clones get a size class; other rows say once, few or many, or leave the size out.

few	TRBV12-5	TRBJ2-1	-	TGTGCTAGTGCCGTGGGAGAGGCAGACTACAATGAGCAGTTCTTC	CASAVGEADYNEQFF
many	TRBV6-5	TRBJ2-1	TRBD1	TGTGCCAGCAGTTTATCAAGGGGGCGGAGTGGGAATGAGCAGTTCTTC	CASSLSRGRSGNEQFF
-	TRBV29-1	TRBJ2-5	-	TGCAGCGTTGAAACCCAGGGAGAGACCCAGTACTTC	CSVETQGETQYF
-	TRBV5-1	TRBJ2-1	TRBD2	TGCGCCAGCTGTGTGGGCACTAGCGCCACCTACAATGAGCAGTTCTTC	CASCVGTSATYNEQFF
-	TRBV7-8	TRBJ2-1	-	TGTGCCAGCTTCTTGGGGGGAGGTCTGTACAATGAGCCGTTCTTC	CASFLGGGLYNEPFF
few	TRBV20-1	TRBJ2-1	TRBD2	TGCAGTGCCCATACGGGAGGCTCGTGGGACAATGAGCAGTTCTTC	CSAHTGGSWDNEQFF
-	TRBV6-5	TRBJ2-6	-	TGTGCCAGCAGTTTCATACCGGGACGCTTCTCCTCTGGGGCCAACGTCCCGACTTTC	CASSFIPGRFSSGANVPTF
-	TRBV20-1	TRBJ2-3	-	TGCAGTGCTAGTGTACCCGGGTCAGATACGCAGTATTTT	CSASVPGSDTQYF
few	TRBV4-2	TRBJ1-4	-	TGTGCCAGCAGCCAAGATAGGGACACCCAAAAACTGTTTTTT	CASSQDRDTQKLFF
few	TRBV7-2	TRBJ2-5	TRBD1	TGTGCCAGCAGCAGAGGGGGACAGGGGGAAGAGACCCAGTACTTC	CASSRGGQGEETQYF
few	TRBV29-1	TRBJ1-4	TRBD1	TGCAGCGTAAAAGACAGGGAACTGAATGAAAAACTGTTTTTT	CSVKDRELNEKLFF
-	TRBV29-1	TRBJ2-1	-	TGCAGCTACCTAACCTCCAGGACTGTCTACAATGAGCAGTTCTTC	CSYLTSRTVYNEQFF
-	TRBV29-1	TRBJ2-7	-	TGCAGCGTTGTAACACCTCGGGCCTACGAGCAGTACTTC	CSVVTPRAYEQYF
-	TRBV12-3/TRBV12-4	TRBJ1-6	TRBD1	TGTGCCAGCACCCTGACAGGGGGTGGAAATTCACCCCTCCACTTT	CASTLTGGGNSPLHF
few	TRBV21-1	TRBJ1-2	-	TGTGCCAGGGTTGAGGACAGGGAGCGCTACACCTTC	CARVEDRERYTF
-	TRBV24-1	TRBJ2-2	-	TGTGCCACCAGGGAGACAGGATCGAACACCGGGGAGCTGTTTTTT	CATRETGSNTGELFF
few	TRBV20-1	TRBJ2-7	TRBD2	TGCAGTGCCCCCCCGATTGGACTAGCGGGGGAGCAGTACTTC	CSAPPIGLAGEQYF
-	TRBV5-1	TRBJ2-7	TRBD2	TGCGCCAGCAGCTTGGTCCGGGGGGGCCTTCCCGAGCAGTACTTC	CASSLVRGGLPEQYF
-	TRBV28	TRBJ2-7	TRBD1	TGTGCCAGCAGTTCAGCCGGGACAGCCTACGAGCAGTACTTC	CASSSAGTAYEQYF
few	TRBV20-1	TRBJ1-1	-	TGCAGTGCTAGCCCAACAGGGATGAAAGAAGCTTTCTTT	CSASPTGMKEAFF
few	TRBV5-1	TRBJ2-3	TRBD2	TGCGCCAGCAGCTTCAGGCGGGAGCCGGTTACGCAGTATTTT	CASSFRREPVTQYF
-	TRBV30	TRBJ1-1	-	TGTGCCTGGAACAAACCTGGGAGGGGGAGGAACACTGAAGCTTTCTTT	CAWNKPGRGRNTEAFF
few	TRBV4-1	TRBJ1-5	-	TGCGCCAGCAGCCAAGTGCTGATAGCCGACTGGAGCAATCAGCCCCAGCATTTT	CASSQVLIADWSNQPQHF
-	TRBV15	TRBJ2-7	TRBD1	TGTGCCACCAGCAGAATTGACAGGGTCTACGAGCAGTACTTC	CATSRIDRVYEQYF
-	TRBV5-8	TRBJ2-5	-	TGTGCCGGCAGCTTGGAAGGGTCCCGAGAGACCCAGTACTTC	CAGSLEGSRETQYF
-	TRBV6-2/TRBV6-3	TRBJ2-1	-	TGTGCCAGCAGTTTAACCAGGGGCCACTACAATGAGCAGTTCTTC	CASSLTRGHYNEQFF
-	TRBV7-9	TRBJ1-5	-	TGTGCCAGCAGCCCTCACAACTCAGGGATGCCCCAGCATTTT	CASSPHNSGMPQHF
-	TRBV4-2	TRBJ1-5	TRBD1	TGTGCCAGCAGCCAAGAAGGGACAGGGGGCAATCAGCCCCAGCATTTT	CASSQEGTGGNQPQHF
few	TRBV28	TRBJ2-7	-	TGTGCCAGCCGGACTGGGGGACCCAGAAGCTACGAGCAGTACTTC	CASRTGGPRSYEQYF